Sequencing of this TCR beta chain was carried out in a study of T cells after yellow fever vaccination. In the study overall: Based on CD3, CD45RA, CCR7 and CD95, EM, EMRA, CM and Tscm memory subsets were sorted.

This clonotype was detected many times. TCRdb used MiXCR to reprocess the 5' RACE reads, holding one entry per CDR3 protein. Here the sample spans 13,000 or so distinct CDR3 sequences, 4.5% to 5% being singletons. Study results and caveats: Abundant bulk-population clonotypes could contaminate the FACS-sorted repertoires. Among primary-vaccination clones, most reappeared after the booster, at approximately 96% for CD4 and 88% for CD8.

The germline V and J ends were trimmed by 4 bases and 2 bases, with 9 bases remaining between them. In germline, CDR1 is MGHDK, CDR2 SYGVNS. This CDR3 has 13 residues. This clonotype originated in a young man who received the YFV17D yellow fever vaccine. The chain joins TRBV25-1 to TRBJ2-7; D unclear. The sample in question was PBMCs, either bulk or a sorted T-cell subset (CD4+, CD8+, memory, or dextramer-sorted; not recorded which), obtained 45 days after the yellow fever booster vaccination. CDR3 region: CASSGLYPYEQYF. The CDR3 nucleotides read TGTGCCAGCAGTGGCCTGTACCCCTACGAGCAGTACTTC.